This T cell receptor beta chain was obtained from a study of regulatory dendritic cells for organ transplantation. Concerning this clone: As yet, its antigen is unknown.

Measured with immunoSEQ multiplex PCR; TCRdb has only the in-frame clones, and not every one. Of tens of thousands of clones in the sample, approximately 79% were seen once. The CDR3 is made up of 14 amino acids. Points from the study as a whole: Resting memory CD8+ T cells held the most alloreactive clonotypes.

The chain carries TRBV21-1 and TRBJ1-1; whether TRBD1, the table's D call, matches the DNA was not checked. TRBV21-1 is classified as a pseudogene. This receptor was obtained from a human donor in good health. Sequences were obtained from memory CD4+ T cells from blood. The sample's subset: CD45RO+ memory T cells. As DNA, the CDR3 is TGTGCCAGCAGCAACGGGACACAGAACACTGAAGCTTTCTTT. Its protein product is CASSNGTQNTEAFF.